Listed below are T cell receptor beta chains from one sample, sequenced in a study of control samples from healthy donors and cancer patients. Sequencing was performed with immunoSEQ multiplex PCR; in TCRdb, only in-frame clones are kept and a portion is missing. In the table there are fewer than 110,000 clones, around nine tenths of which are singletons. Material: blood. These TCRs come from a man aged 25-45 years in good health. Each CDR3 is given with its conserved first and last residue. The order of the fields is D gene, J gene, clone size, V gene, CDR3 DNA, CDR3 protein. A D gene is named only where the DNA matches it firmly. Rows give clone size only sometimes, using once, few, many, or a class for an expanded clone.

D gene: .
J gene: TRBJ1-2
clone size: once
V gene: TRBV30
CDR3 DNA: TGTGCCTGGCTCCCCGTGAAGGTTCAAGGCGGCTACACCTTC
CDR3 protein: CAWLPVKVQGGYTF

D gene: .
J gene: TRBJ1-2
clone size: .
V gene: TRBV11-3
CDR3 DNA: TGTGCCAGCAGCTTAGTGGGGAAGGACTATGGCTACACCTTC
CDR3 protein: CASSLVGKDYGYTF

D gene: TRBD1
J gene: TRBJ1-2
clone size: .
V gene: TRBV12-3/TRBV12-4
CDR3 DNA: TGTGCCAGCAGCCCTGGACAGGGTTATGGCTACACCTTC
CDR3 protein: CASSPGQGYGYTF

D gene: .
J gene: TRBJ2-7
clone size: .
V gene: TRBV5-1
CDR3 DNA: TGCGCCAGCAGCTTGGCGGCAGGGCCTCGGGAGCAGTACTTC
CDR3 protein: CASSLAAGPREQYF

D gene: TRBD1
J gene: TRBJ2-5
clone size: .
V gene: TRBV4-1
CDR3 DNA: TGCGCCAGCAGCCAGCCGGACAGGGTCCAAGAGACCCAGTACTTC
CDR3 protein: CASSQPDRVQETQYF

D gene: .
J gene: TRBJ2-3
clone size: once
V gene: TRBV24-1
CDR3 DNA: TGTGCCACCAGTGACTCCCCCGCGGTCGATACGCAGTATTTT
CDR3 protein: CATSDSPAVDTQYF

D gene: .
J gene: TRBJ1-2
clone size: .
V gene: TRBV19
CDR3 DNA: TGTGCCAGTAGTAGCCCTTGGGCTAACTATGGCTACACCTTC
CDR3 protein: CASSSPWANYGYTF

D gene: TRBD1
J gene: TRBJ1-2
clone size: .
V gene: TRBV30
CDR3 DNA: TGTGCCTTACAGGGGGGAAACTATGGCTACACCTTC
CDR3 protein: CALQGGNYGYTF

D gene: TRBD1
J gene: TRBJ2-7
clone size: few
V gene: TRBV11-3
CDR3 DNA: TGTGCCAGCAGCCCCGGACAGGGCGAGCAGTACTTC
CDR3 protein: CASSPGQGEQYF

D gene: TRBD1
J gene: TRBJ1-1
clone size: .
V gene: TRBV15
CDR3 DNA: TGTGCCACCAGCAGGGGACAGACCATGAACACTGAAGCTTTCTTT
CDR3 protein: CATSRGQTMNTEAFF

D gene: .
J gene: TRBJ2-1
clone size: .
V gene: TRBV3-1/TRBV3-2
CDR3 DNA: TGTGCCAGCAGCCAGTCCCCCGGGGAGCAGTTCTTC
CDR3 protein: CASSQSPGEQFF

D gene: .
J gene: TRBJ2-1
clone size: .
V gene: TRBV18
CDR3 DNA: TGTGCCAGCTCCCGTTTTGACGGCGGCAATGAGCAGTTCTTC
CDR3 protein: CASSRFDGGNEQFF

D gene: .
J gene: TRBJ1-2
clone size: few
V gene: TRBV30
CDR3 DNA: TGTGCCTGGAGTGGGTCATGGGGGCGCGACGACTATGGCTACACCTTC
CDR3 protein: CAWSGSWGRDDYGYTF

D gene: .
J gene: TRBJ2-5
clone size: .
V gene: TRBV5-5
CDR3 DNA: TGTGCCAGCAGCTTTTCGACCGAGACCCAGTACTTC
CDR3 protein: CASSFSTETQYF

D gene: TRBD1
J gene: TRBJ1-4
clone size: .
V gene: TRBV24-1
CDR3 DNA: TGTGCCACCAGTGACCCGGGACAGGGGTATGAAAAACTGTTTTTT
CDR3 protein: CATSDPGQGYEKLFF

D gene: .
J gene: TRBJ1-2
clone size: .
V gene: TRBV6-2/TRBV6-3
CDR3 DNA: TGTGCCAGCAGTTACACAACCGGGCAGGGGAGCGGCTATGGCTACACCTTC
CDR3 protein: CASSYTTGQGSGYGYTF

D gene: .
J gene: TRBJ1-6
clone size: .
V gene: TRBV7-8
CDR3 DNA: TGTGCCAGCAGCTTAGCCCTCCCGTCGGGGGCGAAGAATTCACCCCTCCACTTT
CDR3 protein: CASSLALPSGAKNSPLHF

D gene: .
J gene: TRBJ1-2
clone size: .
V gene: TRBV6-5
CDR3 DNA: TGTGCCAGCACCAGAACATCCATCTATGGCTACACCTTC
CDR3 protein: CASTRTSIYGYTF

D gene: .
J gene: TRBJ1-5
clone size: .
V gene: TRBV6-2/TRBV6-3
CDR3 DNA: TGTGCCAGCAGTTACAGGGGCGGGGCTCAGCCCCAGCATTTT
CDR3 protein: CASSYRGGAQPQHF

D gene: .
J gene: TRBJ2-1
clone size: .
V gene: TRBV28
CDR3 DNA: TGTGCCAGCAGACAGTCGTCCACCAATGAGCAGTTCTTC
CDR3 protein: CASRQSSTNEQFF

D gene: .
J gene: TRBJ1-6
clone size: .
V gene: TRBV18
CDR3 DNA: TGTGCCAGCTCACCTTTCCTAGGGGACTCCTATAATTCACCCCTCCACTTT
CDR3 protein: CASSPFLGDSYNSPLHF

D gene: .
J gene: TRBJ1-4
clone size: .
V gene: TRBV7-3
CDR3 DNA: TGTGCCAGCAGCTTAATACGTACCCCCACGGGGTATGGTGGAAAACTGTTTTTT
CDR3 protein: CASSLIRTPTGYGGKLFF